This T cell receptor beta chain was identified during a study of metastatic and nonmetastatic thyroid tumors. Across the study: Both malignant and benign thyroid patients supplied peripheral blood and tumor or nodule tissue samples, across which the repertoires of these patients were then compared. Findings and caveats of the study: Benign nodules were reported to have significantly lower TCR beta diversity than malignant thyroid tumors, in blood and tumor.

All patients were untreated before thyroid surgery. There are 16 residues in the CDR3. The germline V and J ends were trimmed by 1 base and 0 bases, with 13 bases remaining between them. In germline, CDR1 is DFQATT, CDR2 SNEGSKA (reference sequence). This clone was picked up many times. Antigen specificity is unknown. In the authors' workflow: The study took CDR3 differences across clinicopathological groups and made a distant-metastasis classifier for papillary thyroid cancer from them. MiXCR re-clonotyped the PCR reads for TCRdb. It is TCRdb's table, rather than the study itself, that gives the V and J calls and clone size. Among about 92,000 clones listed, just under 15% were seen once.

Sequencing was done on a sample of blood. The gene calls are TRBV20-1 and TRBJ2-1; tentatively, D is TRBD1 (6 bases). This TCR came from a female donor with papillary thyroid cancer or a benign thyroid nodule (not recorded which). Some clones in this sample may be carry-over from other donors' samples. The CDR3 DNA reads as TGCAGTGCTAGAGTCCCCGGACAGCCCTCCTACAATGAGCAGTTCTTC. Protein: CSARVPGQPSYNEQFF.